This TCR beta chain was recovered during a study of T cells of healthy individuals. Looked up from germline, CDR1 is MNHEY and CDR2 is SVGEGT. CDR3 length: 12 residues. V was pared by 7 bases and J by 7 bases, with 13 bases between. TCRdb re-called the 5' RACE reads with MiXCR, one entry per CDR3 protein. Of 100,000 or so distinct CDR3 sequences listed, approximately 18% are singletons. This chain uses TRBV6-2 or TRBV6-3 with TRBJ2-5; D gene unclear. This sequence was found in a human donor in good health. CDR3 DNA sequence: TGTGCCAGCAATCGACACATGGGGACCCAGTACTTC. Encoded protein: CASNRHMGTQYF.